This is a list of T cell receptor beta chains from one sample in a study of neurological immune-mediated disorders. TCRdb re-derived calls from the 5' RACE reads in MiXCR, one entry per CDR3 protein. The sample contains fewer than 20,000 distinct CDR3 sequences, 3% to 3.5% of which appear only once. Sequencing was carried out using CD8+ T cells from blood. These receptors all stem from a woman aged 40 to 50 in good health. CDR3s include the opening cysteine and the closing phenylalanine or tryptophan. The D gene is left open where the match is weak. Expanded clones are given a class, and other clones once, few, many or no size at all.

>many|TRBV29-1|-|TRBJ1-1
TGCGCTTGCCGGGGGCAGAGCACTGAAGCTTTCTTT
CACRGQSTEAFF
>-|TRBV6-2/TRBV6-3|-|TRBJ2-7
TGTGCCAGCAGTTACTCCCTGGACAGCCCCTACGAGCAGTACTTC
CASSYSLDSPYEQYF
>many|TRBV4-1|-|TRBJ2-7
TGCGCCAGCAGCCCGCCGGACCGTTTATCCTACGAGCAGTACTTC
CASSPPDRLSYEQYF
>many|TRBV5-1|TRBD2|TRBJ2-1
TGCGCCAGCAGCCCGTCCTTAGCGGGACCTTACAATGAGCAGTTCTTC
CASSPSLAGPYNEQFF
>many|TRBV27|-|TRBJ2-1
TGTGCCAGCAGTTTCCCAAACAATGAGCAGTTCTTC
CASSFPNNEQFF
>many|TRBV29-1|-|TRBJ2-2
TGCAGCGTTGGGGACAGGGAGCTGTTTTTT
CSVGDRELFF
>many|TRBV20-1|TRBD1|TRBJ2-1
TGCAGTGCTAGCCTACCGGGACAGGGTTATGAGCAGTTCTTC
CSASLPGQGYEQFF
>few|TRBV28|-|TRBJ2-5
TGTGCCAGCAGCCCAGACGGTCCCAACTACCAAGAGACCCAGTACTTC
CASSPDGPNYQETQYF
>many|TRBV11-2|TRBD2|TRBJ2-3
TGTGCCAGCAGGGGCGGGAGAGGAGGCACAGATACGCAGTATTTT
CASRGGRGGTDTQYF
>many|TRBV19|-|TRBJ1-2
TGTGCCAGTAGTATCAGGGGCGGGATAGATGGCTACACCTTC
CASSIRGGIDGYTF
>many|TRBV15|-|TRBJ2-7
TGTGCCACCAGCAGAGACCGGGAAACCAGCGAGCAGTACTTC
CATSRDRETSEQYF
>many|TRBV6-5|-|TRBJ2-1
TGTGCCAGCAGTTACTCGAACTCGGGAGCTCAGTTCTTC
CASSYSNSGAQFF
>many|TRBV7-9|-|TRBJ2-1
TGTGCCAGCAGCTTTGATCCTTCAGAGCAGTTCTTC
CASSFDPSEQFF
>-|TRBV5-1|-|TRBJ2-7
TGCGCCAGCAGCTTTGAGGTCAGCTCCTACGAGCAGTACTTC
CASSFEVSSYEQYF
>many|TRBV5-1|-|TRBJ2-5
TGCGCCAGCAGCCGGGGCGGGGAGACCCAGTACTTC
CASSRGGETQYF
>many|TRBV11-2|-|TRBJ2-7
TGTGCCAGCAGCTTAGAGGCCTACGAGCAGTACTTC
CASSLEAYEQYF
>many|TRBV5-6|-|TRBJ1-4
TGTGCCAGCAGCTTCCACCAGAGACCTCCCTCAACTAATGAAAAACTGTTTTTT
CASSFHQRPPSTNEKLFF
>many|TRBV7-9|-|TRBJ2-5
TGTGCCAGCAGCTTAGCGTCTGGTCTCCTAGAGACCCAGTACTTC
CASSLASGLLETQYF
>many|TRBV27|-|TRBJ1-5
TGTGCCAGCAGTCCTATAAATCAGCCCCAGCATTTT
CASSPINQPQHF
>many|TRBV4-2|-|TRBJ2-7
TGTGCCAGCAGCCAAGATCAAGCGGTTAGTTACGAGCAGTACTTC
CASSQDQAVSYEQYF
>many|TRBV11-2|-|TRBJ2-7
TGTGCCAGCAGGGGTGGGAGGATCGAGCAGTACTTC
CASRGGRIEQYF
>-|TRBV18|-|TRBJ2-5
TGTGCCAGCTCACACGGGACATACCAAGAGACCCAGTACTTC
CASSHGTYQETQYF
>many|TRBV20-1|TRBD1|TRBJ1-6
TGCAGTGCCCGACCCGGGACAGAGAGTTCACCCCTCCACTTT
CSARPGTESSPLHF
>many|TRBV5-8|TRBD2|TRBJ2-1
TGTGCCAGCAGCCTCGGGGTAGCGGGAGGCGCTGAGCAGTTCTTC
CASSLGVAGGAEQFF
>many|TRBV5-8|-|TRBJ2-1
TGTGCCAGCAGCTTGGTCAGGGGTTACAATGAGCAGTTCTTC
CASSLVRGYNEQFF
>many|TRBV6-6|-|TRBJ2-1
TGTGCCAGTAAGGGGGAAGACAGGGGCGGGGGTGAGCAGTTCTTC
CASKGEDRGGGEQFF
>many|TRBV3-2|-|TRBJ2-3
TGTGCCAGTACGGACAGGGGGCGGGATACGCAGTATTTT
CASTDRGRDTQYF
>many|TRBV5-1|TRBD2|TRBJ2-1
TGCGCCAGCAGCTTGGGAGGGACTAGCTACAATGAGCAGTTCTTC
CASSLGGTSYNEQFF
>many|TRBV20-1|-|TRBJ2-7
TGCAGTGCTAGAGATAAACTAGACCACGGGGAGCAGTACTTC
CSARDKLDHGEQYF
>many|TRBV7-8|TRBD1|TRBJ2-7
TGTGCCAGCAGCCTAGGGGGATCGGACAGGAGCTCCTACGAGCAGTACTTC
CASSLGGSDRSSYEQYF